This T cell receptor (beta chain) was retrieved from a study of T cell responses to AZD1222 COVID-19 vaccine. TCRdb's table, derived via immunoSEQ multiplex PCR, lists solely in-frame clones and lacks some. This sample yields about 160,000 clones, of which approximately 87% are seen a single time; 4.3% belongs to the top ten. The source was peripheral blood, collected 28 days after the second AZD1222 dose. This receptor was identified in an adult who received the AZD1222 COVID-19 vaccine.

CDR3 DNA: TGTGCCAGCAGTGCTCAGACTAGCGGGAAAGAGACCCAGTACTTC. Translation: CASSAQTSGKETQYF. This chain links TRBV6-6 with TRBJ2-5, with 11 bases fitting TRBD2. With V trimmed by 5 bases and J by 3 bases, 5 bases remained unmatched. The CDR3 has 15 amino acids. CDR1 is MNHNY, CDR2 SVGAGI, per germline (reference sequence).